The 11 T cell receptor beta chains reported below all come from one sample, sequenced in a study of T cells expressing NK-cell markers. TCRdb re-called the 5' RACE reads and shows each CDR3 protein once, DNA omitted. The data include about 390,000 distinct CDR3 sequences; the top ten clones carry about 10%. Source material: blood T cells: a sorted CD56 or NKG2C T cell subset, CD4+ or CD8+ T cells, or bulk PBMC T cells (not recorded which). Every receptor here comes from a woman aged 45 to 65 in good health.

The rearrangement links TRBV2 to TRBJ1-2; TCRdb lists TRBD1, though no DNA is available to test this call. The length of the CDR3 is 13 residues. Per the germline V gene, CDR1 is SNHLY and CDR2 is FYNNEI. The CDR3: CASLFEGAGGYTF. Full variable domain (missing parts from reference TRBV2 and TRBJ1-2): EPEVTQTPSHQVTQMGQEVILRCVPISNHLYFYWYRQILGQKVEFLVSFYNNEISEKSEIFDDQFSVERPDGSNFTLKIRSTKLEDSAMYFCASLFEGAGGYTFGSGTRLTVV.

The V call is TRBV7-9, the J call TRBJ1-4; TCRdb picks TRBD1, but there is no DNA to check that call. The V gene's germline CDR1 is SEHNR and CDR2 FQNEAQ (reference sequence). The length of the CDR3 is 15 residues. The CDR3 sequence: CASSSKGGTNEKLFF.

The chain is built from TRBV7-2 and TRBJ2-1; the TRBD2 assignment by TCRdb is unverifiable without DNA. The germline CDR1 and CDR2 sequences are SGHTA and FQGNSA. The CDR3 is made up of 18 amino acids. CDR3 sequence: CASSFNPSGGPARNEQFF. Full variable domain (rest looked up from reference TRBV7-2 and TRBJ2-1): GAGVSQSPSNKVTEKGKDVELRCDPISGHTALYWYRQSLGQGLEFLIYFQGNSAPDKSGLPSDRFSAERTGGSVSTLTIQRTQQEDSAVYLCASSFNPSGGPARNEQFFGPGTRLTVL.

The chain joins TRBV2 to TRBJ2-1; the D call from TCRdb, TRBD2, cannot be confirmed without DNA. CDR1 SNHLY and CDR2 FYNNEI come from the germline V gene. The CDR3 has 17 amino acids. CDR3 in amino acids: CASMGSGRAYSYNEQFF. Using reference TRBV2 and TRBJ2-1 for the parts outside the CDR3, the full variable domain is EPEVTQTPSHQVTQMGQEVILRCVPISNHLYFYWYRQILGQKVEFLVSFYNNEISEKSEIFDDQFSVERPDGSNFTLKIRSTKLEDSAMYFCASMGSGRAYSYNEQFFGPGTRLTVL.

The rearrangement joins TRBV20-1 to TRBJ1-2; no DNA is available, so the TRBD1 call from TCRdb remains unchecked. Germline V gives CDR1 DFQATT, CDR2 SNEGSKA (reference sequence). CDR3 length: 15 residues. CDR3 in amino acids: CSARGNSQGMGGYTF.

The chain is built from TRBV6-2 or TRBV6-3 and TRBJ2-7; the D call from TCRdb, TRBD1, cannot be confirmed without DNA. The CDR3 spans 13 residues. Germline V gene lookup returns CDR1 MNHEY and CDR2 SVGEGT. CDR3 in amino acids: CASLKTTSSQQYF.

J is TRBJ2-2 and V is TRBV24-1; TCRdb selects TRBD2, and the lack of DNA leaves this call unchecked. CDR3 size: 14 residues. Looked up from germline, CDR1 is KGHDR and CDR2 is SFDVKD. The CDR3 loop reads CATSGTSLPGELFF.

V usage is TRBV7-8 and J usage is TRBJ2-5; TCRdb reports TRBD1, a call that lacks DNA to check it against. CDR3 length: 16 residues. Germline V gives CDR1 SGHVS, CDR2 FQNEAQ. CDR3 loop: CASSPPLRTGGLTQYF.

This sequence joins TRBV11-2 and TRBJ2-3; absent DNA, TCRdb's TRBD2 call cannot be checked. This CDR3 has 15 residues. Looked up from germline, CDR1 is SGHAT and CDR2 is FQNNGV. Here the CDR3 reads CASSPDGAHEDTQYF.

The chain has TRBV20-1 and TRBJ1-4; as DNA is missing, the TRBD1 call by TCRdb cannot be tested. The CDR3 runs to 15 residues. Germline V gene data show CDR1 as DFQATT and CDR2 as SNEGSKA (reference sequence). CDR3 loop: CSARGPGIFNEKLFF.

The rearrangement uses TRBV20-1 and TRBJ2-5; the TRBD2 assignment by TCRdb is unverifiable without DNA. The CDR3 spans 14 residues. The germline V gene encodes CDR1 DFQATT and CDR2 SNEGSKA (reference sequence). CDR3 residues: CSGGGRAFSETQYF.